These 2 T cell receptor beta chains share one sample of origin, sequenced in a study of shared clonotypes between healthy human individuals. Method: immunoSEQ multiplex PCR; TCRdb's copy keeps in-frame clones and lacks some. The data hold about 960,000 clones, with 70% to 85% observed a single time. Sample: memory CD4+ T cells sorted from blood. Subset here: CD45RA-negative fraction. Source of these receptors: a man in his late teens or twenties in good health.

The table lists this clone with a count of one. This chain uses TRBV2 with TRBJ2-7; D gene ambiguous. The CDR3 sequence is 15 residues long. Germline assignment: CDR1 SNHLY and CDR2 FYNNEI. With 3 bases removed from V and 3 bases from J, the gap between germline ends came to 15 bases. The CDR3 sequence: CASSDFPRSLYEQYF. Here the CDR3 DNA reads TGTGCCAGCAGTGACTTCCCCAGGTCACTCTACGAGCAGTACTTC.

The chain recombines TRBV7-6 with TRBJ2-1; 10 nucleotides match TRBD2. CDR3 length: 17 amino acids. Trimming took 2 bases from V and 5 from J; bases not matched to a gene: 9. Germline V CDR1 and CDR2: SGHVS, FNYEAQ. Here the CDR3 DNA reads TGTGCCAGCAGCTTAAGACATAGCGGGAGGAGTGACAATGAGCAGTTCTTC. Translating gives CASSLRHSGRSDNEQFF.